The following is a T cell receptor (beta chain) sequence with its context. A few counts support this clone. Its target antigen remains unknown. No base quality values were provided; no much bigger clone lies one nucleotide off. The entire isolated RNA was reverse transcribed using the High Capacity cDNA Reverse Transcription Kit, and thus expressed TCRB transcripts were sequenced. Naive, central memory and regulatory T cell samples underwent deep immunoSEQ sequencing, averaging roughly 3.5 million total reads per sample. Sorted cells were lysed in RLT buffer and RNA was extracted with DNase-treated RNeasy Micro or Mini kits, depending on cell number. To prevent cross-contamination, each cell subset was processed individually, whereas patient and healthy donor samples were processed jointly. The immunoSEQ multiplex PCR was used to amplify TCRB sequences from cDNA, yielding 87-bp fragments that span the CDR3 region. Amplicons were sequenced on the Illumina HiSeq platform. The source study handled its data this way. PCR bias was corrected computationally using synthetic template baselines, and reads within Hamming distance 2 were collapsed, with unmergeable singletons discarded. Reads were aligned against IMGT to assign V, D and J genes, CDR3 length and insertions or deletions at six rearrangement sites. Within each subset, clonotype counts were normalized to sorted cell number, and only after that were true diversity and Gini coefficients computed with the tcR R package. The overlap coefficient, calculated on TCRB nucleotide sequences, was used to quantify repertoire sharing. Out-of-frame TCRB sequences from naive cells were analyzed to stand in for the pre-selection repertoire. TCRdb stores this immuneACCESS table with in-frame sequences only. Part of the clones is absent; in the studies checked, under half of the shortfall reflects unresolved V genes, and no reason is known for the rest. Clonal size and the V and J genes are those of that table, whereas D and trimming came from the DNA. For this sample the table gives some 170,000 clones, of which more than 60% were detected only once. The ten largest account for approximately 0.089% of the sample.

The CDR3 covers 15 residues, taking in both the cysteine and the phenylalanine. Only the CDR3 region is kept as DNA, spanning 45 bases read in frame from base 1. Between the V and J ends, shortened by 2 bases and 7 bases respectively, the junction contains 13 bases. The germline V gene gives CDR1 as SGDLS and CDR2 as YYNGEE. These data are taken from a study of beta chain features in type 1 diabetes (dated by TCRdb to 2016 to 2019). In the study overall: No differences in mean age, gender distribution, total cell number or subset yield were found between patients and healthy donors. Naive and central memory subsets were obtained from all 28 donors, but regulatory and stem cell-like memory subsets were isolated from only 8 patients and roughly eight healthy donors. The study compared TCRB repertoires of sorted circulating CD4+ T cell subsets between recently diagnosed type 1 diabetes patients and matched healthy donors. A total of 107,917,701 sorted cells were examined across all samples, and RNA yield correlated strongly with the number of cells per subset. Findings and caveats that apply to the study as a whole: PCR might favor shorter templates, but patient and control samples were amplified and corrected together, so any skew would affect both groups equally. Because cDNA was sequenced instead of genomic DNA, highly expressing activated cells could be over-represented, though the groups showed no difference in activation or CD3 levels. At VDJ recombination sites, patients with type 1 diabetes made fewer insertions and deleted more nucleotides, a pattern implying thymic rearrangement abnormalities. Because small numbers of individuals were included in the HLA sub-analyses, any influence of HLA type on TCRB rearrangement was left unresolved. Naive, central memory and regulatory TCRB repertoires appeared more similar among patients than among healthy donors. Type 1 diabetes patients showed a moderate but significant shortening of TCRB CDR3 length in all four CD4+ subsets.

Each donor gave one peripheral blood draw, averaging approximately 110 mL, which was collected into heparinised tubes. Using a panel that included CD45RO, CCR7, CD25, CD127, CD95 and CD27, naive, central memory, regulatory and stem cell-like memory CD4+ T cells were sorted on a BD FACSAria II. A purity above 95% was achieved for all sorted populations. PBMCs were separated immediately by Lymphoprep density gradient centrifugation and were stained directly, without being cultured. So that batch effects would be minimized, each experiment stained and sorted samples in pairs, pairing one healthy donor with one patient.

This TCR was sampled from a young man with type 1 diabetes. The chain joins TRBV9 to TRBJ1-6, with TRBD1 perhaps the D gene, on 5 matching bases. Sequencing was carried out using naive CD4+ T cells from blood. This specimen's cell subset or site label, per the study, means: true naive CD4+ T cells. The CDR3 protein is CASSVLAGINSPLHF. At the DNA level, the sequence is TGTGCCAGCAGCGTCTTGGCAGGGATAAATTCACCCCTCCACTTT.